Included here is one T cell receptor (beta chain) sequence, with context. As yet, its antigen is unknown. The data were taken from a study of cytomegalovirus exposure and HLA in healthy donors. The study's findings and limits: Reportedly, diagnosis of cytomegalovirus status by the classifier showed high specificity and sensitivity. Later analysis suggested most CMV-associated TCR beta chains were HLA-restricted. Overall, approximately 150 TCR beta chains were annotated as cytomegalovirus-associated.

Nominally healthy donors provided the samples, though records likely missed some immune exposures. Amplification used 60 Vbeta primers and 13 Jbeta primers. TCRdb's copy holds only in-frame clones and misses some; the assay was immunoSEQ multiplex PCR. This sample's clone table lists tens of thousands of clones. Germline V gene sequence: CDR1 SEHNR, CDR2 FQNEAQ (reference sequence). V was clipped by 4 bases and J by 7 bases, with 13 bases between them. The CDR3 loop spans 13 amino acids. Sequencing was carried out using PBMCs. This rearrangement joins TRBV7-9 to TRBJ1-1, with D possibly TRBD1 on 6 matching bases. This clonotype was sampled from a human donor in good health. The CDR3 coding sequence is TGTGCCAGCAGCTCAGGACAGTGGTTTGAAGCTTTCTTT. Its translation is CASSSGQWFEAFF. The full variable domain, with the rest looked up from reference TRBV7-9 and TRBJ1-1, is DTGVSQNPRHKITKRGQNVTFRCDPISEHNRLYWYRQTLGQGPEFLTYFQNEAQLEKSRLLSDRFSAERPKGSFSTLEIQRTEQGDSAMYLCASSSGQWFEAFFGQGTRLTVV.